The 24 T cell receptor beta chains listed next were all sequenced from one sample in a study of T cell responses to AZD1222 COVID-19 vaccine. Assay: immunoSEQ multiplex PCR; the TCRdb copy retains only in-frame clones and omits some. The table has 150,000 to 170,000 clones, under 95% seen once. The sample was peripheral blood, taken on day 0 of AZD1222 vaccination. The receptors come from an adult in good health.

This sequence joins TRBV6-5 and TRBJ1-6; 8 bases map to TRBD1. The germline V gene encodes CDR1 MNHEY and CDR2 SVGAGI. The CDR3 sequence is 15 residues long. Trimming at V came to 8 bases and at J to 9 bases, leaving 12 bases not matched to a gene. Written as DNA, the CDR3 is TGTGCCAGCTCTCAGGGGGCGGGTTGGCTTTCACCCCTCCACTTT. This sequence encodes CASSQGAGWLSPLHF.

The chain uses TRBV4-3 and TRBJ1-2, with D uncertain. Germline CDR1 LGHNA, CDR2 YSLEER. V lost 4 bases, J lost 8 bases, and 14 bases lay in between. The length of the CDR3 is 13 residues. CDR3 in DNA: TGCGCCAGCAGCCCCGCTTGGGGATCCGGCTACACCTTC. It translates to CASSPAWGSGYTF.

This clone has just one count. The sample has other DNA sequences that encode this CDR3 too. J is TRBJ2-7 and V is TRBV5-1; D remains ambiguous. This CDR3 is 13 amino acids long. Germline V gene sequence: CDR1 SGHRS, CDR2 YFSETQ. V gave up 2 bases and J gave up 2 bases, with 8 bases separating them. CDR3 sequence reads: CASSLGGTYEQYF. The CDR3 DNA is TGCGCCAGCAGCTTAGGCGGAACCTACGAGCAGTACTTC.

The rearrangement links TRBV27 to TRBJ2-2, with D possibly matching TRBD1 (6 bases). This CDR3 spans 13 amino acids. The V gene lost 5 bases and the J gene lost 8 bases, with 12 bases spanning the gap. Germline CDR1 is MNHEY and CDR2 is SMNVEV (reference sequence). Here the CDR3 reads CASSLAGVGELFF. Here the CDR3 DNA reads TGTGCCAGCAGTCTAGCAGGGGTTGGGGAGCTGTTTTTT.

This sequence joins TRBV6-5 and TRBJ1-1; 8 nucleotides match TRBD1. The CDR3 loop spans 14 amino acids. V shed 7 bases, J shed 4 bases, and the junction held 8 bases outside the gene matches. Germline CDR1 MNHEY, CDR2 SVGAGI. The CDR3 spells CASTDPTGGTEAFF. In nucleotides, the CDR3 is TGTGCCAGCACCGATCCTACAGGGGGCACTGAAGCTTTCTTT.

The rearrangement uses TRBV2 and TRBJ1-2, with D perhaps matching TRBD1 (5 bases). Germline V gene lookup returns CDR1 SNHLY and CDR2 FYNNEI. CDR3 length: 15 amino acids. V was clipped by 3 bases and J by 3 bases, with 14 bases between them. DNA of the CDR3: TGTGCCAGCAGTGAGTTGCAGGGCTGGGACTATGGCTACACCTTC. This gives the protein CASSELQGWDYGYTF.

The chain is built from TRBV3-1 (or the pseudogene TRBV3-2) and TRBJ1-2, with 7 bases aligning to TRBD1. V lost 0 bases and J lost 5; bases outside the gene matches: 9. CDR1 and CDR2 (germline): LGHDT, YNNKEL (reference sequence). The CDR3 totals 16 residues. CDR3 sequence: CASSQEEGQPVYGYTF. Here the CDR3 DNA reads TGTGCCAGCAGCCAAGAAGAGGGACAGCCAGTTTATGGCTACACCTTC.

The chain has TRBV5-5 and TRBJ1-1; D unresolved. Per germline, CDR1 SGHKS and CDR2 YYEKEE (reference sequence). V was shortened by 4 bases and J by 4 bases, with 14 bases between the two germline ends. CDR3 length: 14 residues. CDR3 in amino acids: CASSASPVPTEAFF. DNA for the CDR3: TGTGCCAGCAGCGCCTCCCCAGTTCCCACTGAAGCTTTCTTT.

V usage is TRBV3-1 (or the pseudogene TRBV3-2) and J usage is TRBJ1-5, with TRBD1 identical over 9 bases. CDR1 is LGHDT, CDR2 YNNKEL, per germline (reference sequence). The CDR3 runs 15 residues. J lost 7 bases, V lost 4 bases, and 8 bases had no gene match. The CDR3 loop is CASSPEWGTGQPQHF. In DNA form, the CDR3 reads TGTGCCAGCAGCCCAGAGTGGGGGACAGGGCAGCCCCAGCATTTT.

The chain uses TRBV7-9 and TRBJ2-5, with TRBD2 as a possible D gene (5 bases). CDR1 and CDR2 from the germline V gene are SEHNR and FQNEAQ (reference sequence). V was shortened by 11 bases and J by 0 bases, with 16 bases between the two germline ends. The CDR3 is made up of 14 amino acids. CDR3 DNA sequence: TGTGCCGGCCAACTCCCGGGATACCAAGAGACCCAGTACTTC. Amino acid sequence: CAGQLPGYQETQYF.

This clone was observed once. This chain connects TRBV10-2 to TRBJ2-1; 11 bases line up with TRBD2. This CDR3 spans 14 amino acids. V lost 8 bases and J lost 8; bases outside the gene matches: 8. CDR1 and CDR2 from the germline V gene are WSHSY and SAAADI. Written as DNA, the CDR3 is TGCGCCAGCCAAGCTAGCGGGAGGCACGATGAGCAGTTCTTC. As protein: CASQASGRHDEQFF.

The rearrangement links TRBV7-2 to TRBJ1-2; possibly TRBD1 for D (5 bases). Deletions cut 3 bases from V and 3 bases from J, with 11 bases between. Germline-derived CDR1 and CDR2 are SGHTA and FQGNSA. The CDR3 consists of 14 residues. The CDR3 region has the DNA TGTGCCAGCAGCTTCGTTCAGGGTGACTATGGCTACACCTTC. Its translation is CASSFVQGDYGYTF.

The genes are TRBV20-1 and TRBJ1-4, with D possibly being TRBD1 (6 bases). V was shortened by 3 bases and J by 8 bases, with 13 bases between the two germline ends. Germline V lookup: CDR1 DFQATT, CDR2 SNEGSKA (reference sequence). This CDR3 is 13 amino acids long. The CDR3 sequence is CSASRGIQEKLFF. Written as DNA, the CDR3 is TGCAGTGCTAGTAGGGGGATACAGGAAAAACTGTTTTTT.

This clone came up once. The chain employs TRBV29-1 and TRBJ1-2; 11 bases fit TRBD1. Per germline, CDR1 SQVTM and CDR2 ANQGSEA. The V segment lost 3 bases and the J segment 12 bases; nucleotides outside the gene matches: 3. The CDR3 loop spans 11 amino acids. CDR3 sequence: CSVEGTGGHTF. CDR3 bases: TGCAGCGTTGAGGGGACAGGGGGTCACACCTTC.

V gene TRBV4-1 combines with J gene TRBJ1-1; maybe TRBD1 (5 bases). The CDR3 runs 13 residues. V was trimmed by 0 bases and J by 11 bases, leaving 13 bases between them. Germline V CDR1 and CDR2: MGHRA, YSYEKL. Written as DNA, the CDR3 is TGCGCCAGCAGCCAAGATTCAATATCAGGGGCTTTCTTT. Its protein product is CASSQDSISGAFF.

The chain combines TRBV20-1 with TRBJ1-5; maybe TRBD1 (5 bases). Germline-derived CDR1 and CDR2 are DFQATT and SNEGSKA (reference sequence). This CDR3 spans 13 amino acids. The V end lost 3 bases, the J end lost 4 bases, and 10 bases lay between the germline ends. The CDR3 spells CSASGRGNQPQHF. In DNA form, the CDR3 reads TGCAGTGCTAGTGGGAGGGGTAATCAGCCCCAGCATTTT.

The rearrangement links TRBV24-1 to TRBJ2-7; TRBD1 agrees at 12 bases. Germline CDR1 and CDR2: KGHDR and SFDVKD. The CDR3 covers 15 residues. The trim removed 3 bases at V and 7 bases at J, leaving 6 bases unmatched. In DNA form, the CDR3 reads TGTGCCACCAGTGATCCGGGACAGGGGGCTCGGGAGCAGTACTTC. This translates into CATSDPGQGAREQYF.

This clone was seen just once. The chain recombines TRBV7-9 with TRBJ1-5, with D hard to call. Trimming removed 1 base from V and 7 bases from J, with 14 bases in between. Per the germline V gene, CDR1 is SEHNR and CDR2 is FQNEAQ (reference sequence). The CDR3 covers 15 residues. The CDR3 region is CASSLVAGSGQPQHF. The CDR3 DNA reads TGTGCCAGCAGCTTAGTAGCTGGGTCGGGGCAGCCCCAGCATTTT.

This clone came up once. The chain employs TRBV28 and TRBJ1-2, with TRBD1 matching over 7 bases. CDR1 and CDR2 from the germline V gene are MDHEN and SYDVKM. Losses at the gene ends were 3 bases for V and 2 bases for J; bases not matched to a gene: 3. This CDR3 contains 14 residues. DNA of the CDR3: TGTGCCAGCAGTTTTATGGACAGGAACTATGGCTACACCTTC. Translated, it gives CASSFMDRNYGYTF.

The chain employs TRBV28 and TRBJ2-6; D uncertain. The germline CDR1 and CDR2 sequences are MDHEN and SYDVKM. There are 14 residues in the CDR3. Trimming shortened V by 7 bases and J by 1 base, and 8 bases separated the two germline ends. DNA of the CDR3: TGTGCCAGCATCCAACCATCTGGGGCCAACGTCCTGACTTTC. Translation gives CASIQPSGANVLTF.

V gene TRBV2 combines with J gene TRBJ1-2, with D uncertain. Germline CDR1 SNHLY, CDR2 FYNNEI. The CDR3 length is 15 residues. Trimming removed 1 base at V and 6 bases at J, with 15 bases between. The CDR3 loop is CASSEEVSVFHGYTF. The CDR3 DNA reads TGTGCCAGCAGTGAAGAGGTATCAGTCTTCCATGGCTACACCTTC.

This clone was seen repeatedly, ten times or more. This sequence joins TRBV24-1 and TRBJ2-2; tentative D call: TRBD2 (5 bases). This CDR3 is 16 amino acids long. From germline, CDR1 is KGHDR and CDR2 SFDVKD. Deletions cut 1 base from V and 0 bases from J, with 8 bases between. The CDR3 protein is CATSDFRTANTGELFF. The CDR3 coding sequence is TGTGCCACCAGTGATTTTCGGACTGCGAACACCGGGGAGCTGTTTTTT.

V usage is TRBV29-1 and J usage is TRBJ1-2; weak D call: TRBD1 (6 bases). V was cut by 7 bases and J by 7 bases, with 16 bases left in between. The CDR3 loop spans 12 amino acids. Germline assignment: CDR1 SQVTM and CDR2 ANQGSEA. CDR3 amino acids: CSALQQGSGYTF. Written as DNA, the CDR3 is TGCAGCGCCTTACAACAGGGCAGTGGCTACACCTTC.

The chain combines TRBV9 with TRBJ1-1; 7 nucleotides agree with TRBD1. CDR1 is SGDLS and CDR2 is YYNGEE in the germline V gene. This CDR3 comprises 14 residues. V shed 0 bases, J shed 4 bases, and the junction held 3 bases outside the gene matches. CDR3 protein: CASSVGSGGTEAFF. The CDR3, as DNA: TGTGCCAGCAGCGTAGGATCAGGGGGCACTGAAGCTTTCTTT.